The 25 T cell receptor beta chains below all came from one sample that was sequenced in a study of patients and donors after allogeneic stem cell transplantation. TCRdb passed the RT-PCR reads through MiXCR, listing each CDR3 protein once. This table has about 88,000 distinct CDR3 sequences, under 50% appearing once. The sequenced sample consisted of blood, either unsorted or a sorted T cell fraction (not recorded which). These receptor sequences come from a human donor who was either an allogeneic HSCT recipient or a stem cell or donor lymphocyte infusion donor (not recorded which). It is not recorded whose cells these are; they may come from a transplant donor.

This clonotype was detected only a few times. The rearrangement joins TRBV6-2 or TRBV6-3 to TRBJ2-7; 7 bases are a match to TRBD2. The CDR3 loop spans 15 amino acids. Germline trimming cut 6 bases from V and 4 bases from J; bases unmatched to any gene: 12. Germline CDR1 reads MNHEY; CDR2 reads SVGEGT. The CDR3 DNA follows: TGTGCCAGCAGCCGAGTCGCGGGAGTTGGTTACGAGCAGTACTTC. It codes for CASSRVAGVGYEQYF.

This sequence joins TRBV10-3 and TRBJ1-5; 9 nucleotides line up with TRBD1. The germline gives CDR1 ENHRY, CDR2 SYGVKD. J was trimmed by 1 base and V by 3 bases; bases with no gene match: 7. The CDR3 extends over 17 amino acids. CDR3 in DNA: TGTGCCATCAGTGAAAACAGGGGGCCCCACAGCAATCAGCCCCAGCATTTT. Translated: CAISENRGPHSNQPQHF.

This clonotype appeared a few times. The genes are TRBV27 and TRBJ1-1, with D uncertain. Trimming took 8 bases from V and 2 from J, leaving 6 bases between them. Germline loops: CDR1 MNHEY, CDR2 SMNVEV (reference sequence). The CDR3 is 11 residues long. CDR3 in DNA: TGTGCCAGCCACAGCAACACTGAAGCTTTCTTT. Protein sequence: CASHSNTEAFF.

This sequence joins TRBV4-3 and TRBJ2-7; tentative D call: TRBD2 (6 bases). The germline V and J ends were trimmed by 4 bases and 2 bases, with 12 bases remaining between them. Germline CDR1 LGHNA, CDR2 YSLEER. The CDR3 has 14 amino acids. CDR3 region: CASSPSSGAYEQYF. CDR3 DNA sequence: TGCGCCAGCAGCCCGAGTAGCGGAGCCTACGAGCAGTACTTC.

The genes are TRBV27 and TRBJ1-4, with 7 bases lining up with TRBD1. The CDR3 is 14 residues long. The junction had 7 bases not matched to a gene; V was cut back by 5 bases and J by 7 bases. Looked up from germline, CDR1 is MNHEY and CDR2 is SMNVEV (reference sequence). DNA for the CDR3: TGTGCCAGCAGTACGCACAGGGGTAGTGAAAAACTGTTTTTT. Translated, it gives CASSTHRGSEKLFF.

This clonotype occurred once. V gene TRBV18 combines with J gene TRBJ1-2; D remains unclear. V gave up 5 bases and J gave up 5 bases, with 12 bases separating them. This CDR3 is 13 amino acids long. Germline V gene data show CDR1 as KGHSH and CDR2 as LQKENI. This CDR3 reads CASSSRTDYGYTF. CDR3 bases: TGTGCCAGCTCATCACGGACGGATTATGGCTACACCTTC.

The CDR3 DNA is TGTGCCAGCATGGAGGGGACAGACACTTTCTATGGCTACACCTTC. Residues: CASMEGTDTFYGYTF. This chain uses TRBV6-5 with TRBJ1-2; 7 positions match TRBD1. The CDR3 spans 15 residues. Germline CDR1 reads MNHEY; CDR2 reads SVGAGI. V shed 7 bases, J shed 4 bases, and the junction held 12 bases outside the gene matches.

This clonotype was counted ten times or more. The rearrangement joins TRBV6-2 or TRBV6-3 to TRBJ1-2; D not resolved. Germline lookup yields CDR1 MNHEY and CDR2 SVGEGT. This CDR3 contains 14 residues. Between the trimmed V and J ends, which lost 2 bases and 7 bases, there was a span of 14 bases. CDR3 protein: CASSYLPKMSGYTF. The CDR3 bases are TGTGCCAGCAGTTACCTACCCAAAATGAGTGGCTACACCTTC.

The chain links TRBV28 to TRBJ2-7, with unresolved D. The germline V gene encodes CDR1 MDHEN and CDR2 SYDVKM. Trimming took off 6 bases at V and 3 bases at J, with 12 bases between the two ends. CDR3 length: 13 amino acids. CDR3 coding DNA: TGTGCCAGCAGCTTGCGCAGGAGCTACGAGCAGTACTTC. It yields the protein CASSLRRSYEQYF.

For this clonotype: No conserved phenylalanine or tryptophan is present at the end of the CDR3, so a read error is the likely explanation. The chain employs TRBV20-1 and TRBJ1-5; TRBD1 matches 7 bases. Trimming cost V 3 bases and J 4 bases; bases outside gene matches: 12. The length of the CDR3 is 16 residues. Germline loops: CDR1 DFQATT, CDR2 SNEGSKA (reference sequence). The CDR3 region is CSASMGNRGYNQPQHL. The CDR3 DNA reads TGCAGTGCTAGTATGGGAAACAGGGGATATAATCAGCCCCAGCATTTG.

The gene calls are TRBV20-1 and TRBJ1-2; 8 bases are shared with TRBD1. V lost 6 bases to trimming and J lost 5 bases; unmatched junction nucleotides: 5. The CDR3 is 12 residues long. The germline CDR1 and CDR2 sequences are DFQATT and SNEGSKA (reference sequence). The CDR3, as DNA: TGCAGTGCGCGGACAGGGACGTATGGCTACACCTTC. It codes for CSARTGTYGYTF.

This chain connects TRBV20-1 to TRBJ1-1, with 8 positions matching TRBD1. The CDR3 length is 14 residues. Germline CDR1 is DFQATT and CDR2 is SNEGSKA (reference sequence). With V trimmed by 2 bases and J by 1 base, 3 bases remained unmatched. CDR3 region: CSARRGQGNTEAFF. The CDR3, as DNA: TGCAGTGCTAGACGCGGACAGGGGAACACTGAAGCTTTCTTT.

This clonotype turned up a few times. V is TRBV10-3 and J is TRBJ1-2, with a weak D call TRBD1 (5 bases). CDR3 size: 14 residues. Between the trimmed V and J ends, which lost 0 bases and 7 bases, there was a span of 12 bases. The germline CDR1 and CDR2 sequences are ENHRY and SYGVKD. The CDR3 nucleotides read TGTGCCATCAGTGAGTCTGAGAGGGGAATTGGCTACACCTTC. This sequence encodes CAISESERGIGYTF.

This clonotype was seen more than once but under ten times. The chain is built from TRBV12-3 or TRBV12-4 and TRBJ1-2; 8 bases align to TRBD1. The V segment lost 4 bases and the J segment 7 bases; nucleotides outside the gene matches: 5. This CDR3 spans 13 amino acids. The CDR3 coding sequence is TGTGCCAGCAGTTCGGACAGGGCCGTTGGCTACACCTTC. The encoded protein is CASSSDRAVGYTF.

The V gene is TRBV30, the J gene TRBJ1-5; TRBD1 is a possible D gene (5 bases). Per germline, CDR1 GTSNPN and CDR2 SVGIG (reference sequence). CDR3 length: 13 residues. Trimming pared 2 bases from V and 6 bases from J, leaving 11 bases between. The CDR3 is CAWSTLTAQPQHF. In nucleotides, the CDR3 is TGTGCCTGGAGTACCTTGACAGCTCAGCCCCAGCATTTT.

On this clonotype itself: At one end, the junction sequence differs from germline, possibly due to a read error. The chain has TRBV4-3 and TRBJ1-2; D gene unclear. The CDR3 contains 13 residues. Germline CDR1 LGHNA, CDR2 YSLEER. CDR3 region: CASGQEGTGGYTF. CDR3 DNA: TGCGCCAGCGGCCAAGAAGGAACGGGTGGCTACACCTTC.

The V and J genes are TRBV4-2 and TRBJ2-4, with a tentative D call TRBD2 (5 bases). Per the germline V gene, CDR1 is LGHNA and CDR2 is YNFKEQ. This CDR3 is built from 16 residues. The V end was cut by 0 bases, the J end by 0 bases, with 9 bases between. CDR3: CASSQDRGLAKNIQYF. In nucleotides, the CDR3 is TGTGCCAGCAGCCAAGACCGGGGTCTAGCCAAAAACATTCAGTACTTC.

This chain links TRBV7-9 with TRBJ1-2, with 9 bases aligning to TRBD1. The germline V gene encodes CDR1 SEHNR and CDR2 FQNEAQ (reference sequence). V lost 6 bases and J lost 8; bases outside the gene matches: 7. CDR3 size: 13 residues. CDR3 region: CASSWRTGDGYTF. Written as DNA, the CDR3 is TGTGCCAGCAGTTGGCGGACAGGGGACGGCTACACCTTC.

V usage is TRBV10-3 and J usage is TRBJ1-3, with D uncertain. Trimming left V 7 bases short and J 4 bases short, with 17 bases between. This CDR3 comprises 15 residues. Germline-derived CDR1 and CDR2 are ENHRY and SYGVKD. CDR3 loop: CAITSSVGGGNTIYF. The CDR3 DNA reads TGTGCCATCACATCGTCAGTCGGAGGCGGAAACACCATATATTTT.

This chain's CDR3 is CASSLGIYSNQPQHF. The CDR3 DNA sequence: TGTGCCAGCAGTTTGGGTATCTATAGCAATCAGCCCCAGCATTTT. This chain joins TRBV12-3 or TRBV12-4 and TRBJ1-5; D is unresolved. The V and J ends lost 3 bases and 0 bases respectively, with 9 bases between them. The CDR3 length is 15 residues.

V gene TRBV11-2 combines with J gene TRBJ1-2, with D possibly TRBD1 on 5 matching bases. Germline V gives CDR1 SGHAT, CDR2 FQNNGV. This CDR3 has 14 residues. V was clipped by 4 bases and J by 4 bases, with 13 bases between them. The CDR3 spells CASSSPRGGYGYTF. In nucleotides, the CDR3 is TGTGCCAGCAGCTCCCCACGGGGGGGCTATGGCTACACCTTC. Using reference TRBV11-2 and TRBJ1-2 for the parts outside the CDR3, the full variable domain is EAGVAQSPRYKIIEKRQSVAFWCNPISGHATLYWYQQILGQGPKLLIQFQNNGVVDDSQLPKDRFSAERLKGVDSTLKIQPAKLEDSAVYLCASSSPRGGYGYTFGSGTRLTVV.

This clonotype was seen a handful of times. V is TRBV9 and J is TRBJ1-5, with D hard to call. The CDR3 covers 19 residues. The germline CDR1 and CDR2 sequences are SGDLS and YYNGEE. V lost 0 bases, J lost 3 bases, and 22 bases lay in between. CDR3 residues: CASSVGFSRRTEYNQPQHF. The CDR3 coding sequence is TGTGCCAGCAGCGTAGGATTCTCTAGGCGCACGGAATACAATCAGCCCCAGCATTTT.

This clonotype was observed a handful of times. The chain carries TRBV9 and TRBJ1-6, with D unclear. The CDR3 has 13 residues. Trimming removed 0 bases from V and 7 bases from J, with 5 bases in between. Germline CDR1 is SGDLS and CDR2 is YYNGEE. In DNA, the CDR3 is TGTGCCAGCAGCGTAGGATCCAATTCACCCCTCCACTTT. Protein sequence: CASSVGSNSPLHF.

This clonotype was observed a few times. The chain employs TRBV12-3 or TRBV12-4 and TRBJ1-5, with 7 positions matching TRBD1. This CDR3 spans 15 amino acids. V was clipped by 5 bases and J by 5 bases; unmatched bases: 9. The CDR3 bases are TGTGCCAGCAGTAGAGACAGGGCCAGGGATCAGCCCCAGCATTTT. Amino acid sequence: CASSRDRARDQPQHF.

This chain uses TRBV6-2 or TRBV6-3 with TRBJ1-3, with TRBD1 matching 7 bases. V gave up 4 bases and J gave up 2 bases; unmatched junction bases: 5. This CDR3 comprises 15 residues. Germline V gene data show CDR1 as MNHEY and CDR2 as SVGEGT. The CDR3 region is CASSSRDRPGNTIYF. The CDR3 nucleotides are TGTGCCAGCAGTTCCCGGGACAGACCTGGAAACACCATATATTTT.